These 8 T cell receptor beta chains came from one sample sequenced in a study of post-analysis software for immune sequencing data. Whole-study findings and limits: Patients had higher frequencies than controls of roughly five TRBV segments, including TRBV5-6, TRBV5-1 and TRBV20-1.

These receptors' antigens are unknown. The library was made from cDNA and included unique molecular identifiers. TCRdb itself ran the PCR reads through MiXCR, one entry per CDR3 protein. This sample has fewer than 900,000 distinct CDR3 sequences, with under 60% found just once. The sample consisted of blood. These receptors all stem from a girl aged 10 to 17 with multiple sclerosis.

This chain's CDR3 is CASRATNQETQYF. The DNA of the CDR3 is TGTGCCAGCAGGGCCACGAACCAAGAGACCCAGTACTTC. The chain carries TRBV7-9 and TRBJ2-5; the D is unclear. The ends were cut back, 6 bases at V and 0 bases at J, with 8 bases in the middle. This CDR3 comprises 13 residues. The germline CDR1 and CDR2 sequences are SEHNR and FQNEAQ (reference sequence).

The chain carries TRBV4-1 and TRBJ1-6; D remains unclear. Trimming shortened V by 1 base and J by 9 bases, and 10 bases separated the two germline ends. The germline V gene encodes CDR1 MGHRA and CDR2 YSYEKL. The CDR3 loop spans 14 amino acids. The CDR3 reads CASSQGDHSSPLHF. DNA of the CDR3: TGCGCCAGCAGCCAAGGCGACCATTCTTCACCCCTCCACTTT.

The chain employs TRBV7-2 and TRBJ2-7; possible D gene TRBD2, 5 bases. This CDR3 is built from 15 residues. The germline V gene encodes CDR1 SGHTA and CDR2 FQGNSA. V lost 5 bases and J lost 7, with 21 bases in between. CDR3 sequence reads: CASSPRRGGPEEQYF. In DNA, the CDR3 is TGTGCCAGCAGCCCCCGCCGCGGAGGTCCTGAAGAGCAGTACTTC.

This clonotype showed up just a few times. This chain joins TRBV15 and TRBJ2-5; TRBD2 agrees at 7 bases. CDR1 is LNHNV and CDR2 is YYDKDF in the germline V gene (reference sequence). After removal of 1 base from V and 4 bases from J, the junction contained 9 bases not matched to a gene. CDR3 length equals 16 residues. CDR3 sequence (DNA): TGTGCCACCAGCAGAGCCCCCACACTAGCGACAGAGACCCAGTACTTC. This encodes CATSRAPTLATETQYF.

This chain uses TRBV7-9 with TRBJ1-1, with D perhaps matching TRBD1 (5 bases). Germline CDR1 SEHNR, CDR2 FQNEAQ (reference sequence). V was pared by 5 bases and J by 5 bases, with 18 bases between. CDR3 size: 15 residues. In nucleotides, the CDR3 is TGTGCCAGCAGCCCGACCATGGGGGTAGAAACTGAAGCTTTCTTT. Its protein product is CASSPTMGVETEAFF.

This clonotype turned up a few times. This chain connects TRBV9 to TRBJ2-3; D gene unclear. This CDR3 is 17 amino acids long. Germline V CDR1 and CDR2: SGDLS, YYNGEE. Deletions cut 3 bases from V and 4 bases from J, with 21 bases between. The CDR3 nucleotides read TGTGCCAGCAGCGCCCTATTCGGGCGAAACGATCCAGATACGCAGTATTTT. Protein product: CASSALFGRNDPDTQYF.

This clonotype was counted a single time. The V gene is TRBV27, the J gene TRBJ2-5; D gene uncertain. CDR3 length equals 14 residues. The V end was cut by 6 bases, the J end by 2 bases, with 13 bases between. CDR1 is MNHEY, CDR2 SMNVEV, per germline (reference sequence). The CDR3 sequence is CASSPLVGQETQYF. The DNA for the CDR3 is TGTGCCAGCAGCCCTTTAGTGGGACAAGAGACCCAGTACTTC.

This rearrangement joins TRBV7-9 to TRBJ2-5; unclear D gene. This CDR3 is 12 amino acids long. Germline V gene sequence: CDR1 SEHNR, CDR2 FQNEAQ (reference sequence). The V gene lost 8 bases and the J gene lost 3 bases, with 10 bases spanning the gap. This chain's CDR3 is CASSPPEETQYF. DNA for the CDR3: TGTGCCAGCTCACCACCGGAAGAGACCCAGTACTTC.